These 2 T cell receptor beta chains came from one sample sequenced in a study of blood T cells in healthy people across ages. Sample-barcoded 5' priming and a J-beta primer mix drove a second PCR of about 7 to 12 cycles. TCRdb itself ran the 5' RACE reads through MiXCR, one entry per CDR3 protein. The table lists about 720,000 distinct CDR3 sequences, about 20% of them singletons. The sample was blood. These receptors were obtained from a man aged 65 to 79 in good health.

The rearrangement links TRBV7-9 to TRBJ2-3, with D unclear. Deletions cut 7 bases from V and 0 bases from J, with 11 bases between. CDR1 is SEHNR, CDR2 FQNEAQ, per germline (reference sequence). The CDR3 runs 14 residues. The DNA of the CDR3 is TGTGCCAGCAACATGGCGGAGAGCACAGATACGCAGTATTTT. Amino acids: CASNMAESTDTQYF.

The chain combines TRBV6-6 with TRBJ2-7; maybe TRBD1 (5 bases). Germline CDR1 and CDR2: MNHNY and SVGAGI (reference sequence). The CDR3 loop spans 16 amino acids. Trimming shortened V by 2 bases and J by 3 bases, and 17 bases separated the two germline ends. This CDR3 reads CASSYPKGSDGYEQYF. The CDR3 nucleotides are TGTGCCAGCAGTTACCCAAAGGGGTCAGACGGCTACGAGCAGTACTTC.